This T cell receptor (beta chain) comes out of a study of blood T cell repertoires in COVID-19. Overall study context: Samples came from the United States, Italy and Spain, spanning acute and convalescent COVID-19.

Researchers sorted participants into cohorts using their self-reported clinical history. Symptom resolution, clearance, or two negative PCRs marked the recovered donors of Cohort 3. V shed 5 bases and J 4 bases; nucleotides not matched to a gene: 8. The germline V gene encodes CDR1 SEHNR and CDR2 FQNEAQ (reference sequence). This CDR3 has 16 residues. The protocol was immunoSEQ multiplex PCR, while the TCRdb copy is restricted to in-frame clones and leaves out a portion. The table has almost 400,000 clones, approximately 89% seen once; the top ten hold around 1.7%. The sequenced sample consisted of PBMCs or T cells enriched from blood (not recorded which). The J gene is TRBJ2-5, the V gene TRBV7-9; 12 bases match TRBD1. The origin of this receptor is a woman aged 25 to 39 who had recovered from COVID-19. The CDR3 spells CASSRPGQGARETQYF. The CDR3, as DNA: TGTGCCAGCAGCAGGCCGGGACAGGGGGCACGAGAGACCCAGTACTTC.